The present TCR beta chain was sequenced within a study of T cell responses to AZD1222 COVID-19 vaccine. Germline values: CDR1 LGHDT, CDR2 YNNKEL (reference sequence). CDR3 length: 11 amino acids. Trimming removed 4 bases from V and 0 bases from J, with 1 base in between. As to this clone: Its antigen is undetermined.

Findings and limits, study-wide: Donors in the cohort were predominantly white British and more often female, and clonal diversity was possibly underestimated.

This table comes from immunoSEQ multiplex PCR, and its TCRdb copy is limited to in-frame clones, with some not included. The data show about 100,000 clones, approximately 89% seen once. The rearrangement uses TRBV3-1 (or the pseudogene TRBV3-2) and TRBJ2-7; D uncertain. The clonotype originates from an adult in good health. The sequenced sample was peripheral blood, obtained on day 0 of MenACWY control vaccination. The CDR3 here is CASSPSYEQYF. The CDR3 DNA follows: TGTGCCAGCAGCCCCTCCTACGAGCAGTACTTC.